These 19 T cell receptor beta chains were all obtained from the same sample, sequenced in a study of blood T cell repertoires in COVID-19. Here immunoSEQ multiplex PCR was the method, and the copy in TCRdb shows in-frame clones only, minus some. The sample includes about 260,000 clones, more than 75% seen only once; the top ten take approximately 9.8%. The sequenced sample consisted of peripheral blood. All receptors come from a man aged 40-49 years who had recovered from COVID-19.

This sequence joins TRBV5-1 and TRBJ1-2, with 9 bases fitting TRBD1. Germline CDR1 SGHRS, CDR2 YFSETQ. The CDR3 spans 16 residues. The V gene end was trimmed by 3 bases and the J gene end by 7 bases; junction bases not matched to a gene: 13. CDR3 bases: TGCGCCAGCAGCTCCTCCGGGACAGGGCGTTTTGGTGGCTACACCTTC. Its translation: CASSSSGTGRFGGYTF.

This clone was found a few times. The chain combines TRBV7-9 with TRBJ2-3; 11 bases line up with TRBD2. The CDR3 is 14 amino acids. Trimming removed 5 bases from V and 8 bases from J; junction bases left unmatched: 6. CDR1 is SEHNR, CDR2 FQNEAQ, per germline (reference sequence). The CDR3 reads CASSPTSGGGTQYF. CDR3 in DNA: TGTGCCAGCAGCCCTACTAGCGGGGGCGGTACGCAGTATTTT.

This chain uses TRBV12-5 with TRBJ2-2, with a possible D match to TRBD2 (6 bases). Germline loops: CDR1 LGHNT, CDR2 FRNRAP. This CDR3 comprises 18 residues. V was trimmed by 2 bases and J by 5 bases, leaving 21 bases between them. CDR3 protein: CASGLPWRRGWETGELFF. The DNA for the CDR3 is TGTGCTAGTGGTTTGCCCTGGAGGCGGGGCTGGGAGACCGGGGAGCTGTTTTTT.

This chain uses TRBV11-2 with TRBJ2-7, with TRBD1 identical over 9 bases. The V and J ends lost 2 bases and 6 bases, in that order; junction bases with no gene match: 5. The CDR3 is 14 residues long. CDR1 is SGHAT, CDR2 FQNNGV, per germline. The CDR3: CASSLTGQGREQYF. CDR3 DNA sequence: TGTGCCAGCAGCTTAACGGGACAGGGACGCGAGCAGTACTTC.

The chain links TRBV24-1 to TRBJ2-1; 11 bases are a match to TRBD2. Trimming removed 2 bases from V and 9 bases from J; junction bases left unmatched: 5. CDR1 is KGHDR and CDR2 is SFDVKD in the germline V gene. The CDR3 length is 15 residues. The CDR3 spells CATSDSLSGGAEQFF. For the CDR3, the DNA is TGTGCCACCAGTGATTCCCTTAGCGGGGGGGCTGAGCAGTTCTTC.

CDR3 nucleotides: TGTGCCAGCAGGAGACTAGCGGGGGACCGAGAGACCCAGTACTTC. Translated: CASRRLAGDRETQYF. The chain links TRBV3-1 (or the pseudogene TRBV3-2) to TRBJ2-5, with TRBD2 matching over 12 bases. V shed 6 bases and J 4 bases; nucleotides not matched to a gene: 6. CDR1 and CDR2 from the germline V gene are LGHDT and YNNKEL (reference sequence). The length of the CDR3 is 15 residues.

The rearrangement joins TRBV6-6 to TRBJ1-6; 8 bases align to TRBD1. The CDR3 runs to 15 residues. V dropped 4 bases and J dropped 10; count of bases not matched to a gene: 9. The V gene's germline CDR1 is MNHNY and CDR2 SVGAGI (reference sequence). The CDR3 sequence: CASSWPNRGGSPLHF. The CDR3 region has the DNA TGTGCCAGCAGTTGGCCCAACAGGGGGGGCTCACCCCTCCACTTT.

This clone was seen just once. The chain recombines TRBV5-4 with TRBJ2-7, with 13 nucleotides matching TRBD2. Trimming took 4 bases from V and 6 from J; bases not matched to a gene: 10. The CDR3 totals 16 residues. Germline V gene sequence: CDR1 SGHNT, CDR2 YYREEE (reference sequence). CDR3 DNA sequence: TGTGCCAGCAGCACGGGACTAGCGGGACCTGCTGGCGAGCAGTACTTC. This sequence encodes CASSTGLAGPAGEQYF. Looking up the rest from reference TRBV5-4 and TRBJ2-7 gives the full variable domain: ETGVTQSPTHLIKTRGQQVTLRCSSQSGHNTVSWYQQALGQGPQFIFQYYREEENGRGNFPPRFSGLQFPNYSSELNVNALELDDSALYLCASSTGLAGPAGEQYFGPGTRLTVT.

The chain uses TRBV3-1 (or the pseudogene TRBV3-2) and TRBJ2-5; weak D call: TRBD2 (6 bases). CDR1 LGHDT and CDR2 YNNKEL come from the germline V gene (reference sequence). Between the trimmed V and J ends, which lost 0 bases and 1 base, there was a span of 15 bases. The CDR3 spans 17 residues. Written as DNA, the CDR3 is TGTGCCAGCAGCCAAGATTTCACGGCGGGGCCCCAAGAGACCCAGTACTTC. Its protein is CASSQDFTAGPQETQYF.

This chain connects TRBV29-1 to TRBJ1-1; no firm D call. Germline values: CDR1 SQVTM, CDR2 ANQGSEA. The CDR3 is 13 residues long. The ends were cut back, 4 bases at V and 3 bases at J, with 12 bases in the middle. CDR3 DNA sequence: TGCAGCGTTGTTTCACAGTTCTACACTGAAGCTTTCTTT. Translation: CSVVSQFYTEAFF.

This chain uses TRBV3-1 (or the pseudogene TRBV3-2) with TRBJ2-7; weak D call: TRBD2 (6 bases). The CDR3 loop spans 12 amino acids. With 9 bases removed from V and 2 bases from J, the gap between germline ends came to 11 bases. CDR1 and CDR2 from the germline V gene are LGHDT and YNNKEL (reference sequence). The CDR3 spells CARPGGTYEQYF. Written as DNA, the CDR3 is TGTGCCAGACCAGGAGGGACCTACGAGCAGTACTTC.

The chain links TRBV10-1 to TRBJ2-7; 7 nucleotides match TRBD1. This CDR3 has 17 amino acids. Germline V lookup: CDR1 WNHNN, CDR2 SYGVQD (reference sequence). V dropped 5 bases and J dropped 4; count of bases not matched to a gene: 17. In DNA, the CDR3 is TGCGCCAGCAGTCCCCGGCGAGGGGGCAGGGGAATGTACGAGCAGTACTTC. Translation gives CASSPRRGGRGMYEQYF.

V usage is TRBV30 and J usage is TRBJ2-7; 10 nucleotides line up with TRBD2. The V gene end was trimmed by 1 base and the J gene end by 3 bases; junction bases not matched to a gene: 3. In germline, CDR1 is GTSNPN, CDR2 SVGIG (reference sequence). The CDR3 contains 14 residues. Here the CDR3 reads CAWSGTSGIYEQYF. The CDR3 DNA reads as TGTGCCTGGAGTGGGACTAGCGGAATCTACGAGCAGTACTTC. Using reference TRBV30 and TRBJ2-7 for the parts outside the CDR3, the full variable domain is SQTIHQWPATLVQPVGSPLSLECTVEGTSNPNLYWYRQAAGRGLQLLFYSVGIGQISSEVPQNLSASRPQDRQFILSSKKLLLSDSGFYLCAWSGTSGIYEQYFGPGTRLTVT.

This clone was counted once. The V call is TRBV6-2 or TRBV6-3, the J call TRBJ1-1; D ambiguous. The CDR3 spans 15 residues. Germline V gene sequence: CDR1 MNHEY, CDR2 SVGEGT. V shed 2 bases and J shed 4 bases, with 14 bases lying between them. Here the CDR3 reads CASSYRPAGSTEAFF. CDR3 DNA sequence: TGTGCCAGCAGTTACCGCCCAGCGGGGAGCACTGAAGCTTTCTTT.

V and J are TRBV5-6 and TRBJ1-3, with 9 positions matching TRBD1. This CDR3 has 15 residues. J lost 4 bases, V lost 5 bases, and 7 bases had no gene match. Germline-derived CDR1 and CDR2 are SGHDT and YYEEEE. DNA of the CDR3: TGTGCCAGCAGACAAACAGGGGGCACGGGAAACACCATATATTTT. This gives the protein CASRQTGGTGNTIYF.

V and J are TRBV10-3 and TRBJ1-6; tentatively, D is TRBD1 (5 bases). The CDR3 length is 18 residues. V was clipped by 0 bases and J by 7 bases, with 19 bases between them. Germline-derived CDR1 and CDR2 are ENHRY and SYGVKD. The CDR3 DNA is TGTGCCATCAGTGAGTCGATCTCGGGGACGGGAGTAAATTCACCCCTCCACTTT. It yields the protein CAISESISGTGVNSPLHF.

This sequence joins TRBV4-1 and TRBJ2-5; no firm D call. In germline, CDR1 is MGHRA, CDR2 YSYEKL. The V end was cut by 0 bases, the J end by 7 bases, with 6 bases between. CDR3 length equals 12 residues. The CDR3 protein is CASSQDRVTQYF. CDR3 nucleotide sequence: TGCGCCAGCAGCCAAGACCGGGTGACCCAGTACTTC.

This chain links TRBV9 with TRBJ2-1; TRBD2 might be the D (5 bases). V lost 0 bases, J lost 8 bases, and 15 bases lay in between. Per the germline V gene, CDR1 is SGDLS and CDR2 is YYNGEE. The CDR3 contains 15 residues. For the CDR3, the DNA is TGTGCCAGCAGCGTAGTTCGTGAACCGAGGGATGAGCAGTTCTTC. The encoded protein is CASSVVREPRDEQFF.

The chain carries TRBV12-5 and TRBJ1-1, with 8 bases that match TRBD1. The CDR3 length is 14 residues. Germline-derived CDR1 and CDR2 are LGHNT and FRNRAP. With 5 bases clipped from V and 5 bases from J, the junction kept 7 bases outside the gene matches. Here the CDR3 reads CASGRSGGRTEAFF. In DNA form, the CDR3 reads TGTGCTAGTGGTCGATCAGGGGGCCGGACTGAAGCTTTCTTT. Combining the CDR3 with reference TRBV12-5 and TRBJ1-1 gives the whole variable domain DARVTQTPRHKVTEMGQEVTMRCQPILGHNTVFWYRQTMMQGLELLAYFRNRAPLDDSGMPKDRFSAEMPDATLATLKIQPSEPRDSAVYFCASGRSGGRTEAFFGQGTRLTVV.